These 3 T cell receptor beta chains were all obtained from the same sample, sequenced in a study of tumor and adjacent non-tumor tissue in lung cancer. Three rounds of nested PCR, following a modified ARM-PCR protocol, produced the TCRbeta library. TCRdb analysed the multiplex PCR reads with MiXCR anew, one entry per CDR3 protein. The sample contains about 98,000 distinct CDR3 sequences, 80% of which appear only once. No cell sorting was done before RNA was extracted from the tissue. More than 3 cm separated this lung sample from the edge of the tumor. Material: distant non-tumor lung tissue. Source of these receptors: a man aged 60 to 69 with small cell lung cancer.

A remark on this clonotype: A junction boundary mismatches the germline segment, possibly from a read error. The gene calls are TRBV4-2 and TRBJ2-5; 9 nucleotides align to TRBD2. This CDR3 is 15 amino acids long. CDR1 is LGHNA, CDR2 YNFKEQ, per germline. CDR3 sequence reads: CASSSILAGEETQYF. The CDR3 DNA is TGTGCCAGCAGCTCAATATTAGCGGGAGAAGAAACCCAGTACTTC.

On this clonotype: With a much larger clone just one base away, this may be a read error. This sequence joins TRBV20-1 and TRBJ1-1; D unclear. V was cut by 3 bases and J by 2 bases, with 13 bases left in between. Germline V gene lookup returns CDR1 DFQATT and CDR2 SNEGSKA (reference sequence). This CDR3 region has 14 residues. The CDR3 region is CSASRDWGNTEAFF. CDR3 coding DNA: TGCAGTGCTAGTAGGGATTGGGGAAACACTGAAGCTTTCTTT.

On this clonotype: The junction differs from germline at one of its ends, possibly a read error. The gene calls are TRBV10-2 and TRBJ1-2; D is unresolved. The CDR3 extends over 14 amino acids. CDR1 and CDR2 (germline): WSHSY, SAAADI. In DNA, the CDR3 is TGCGCCAGCAGCCCCTCCCGCGGGTTCTATTGCTACACCTTC. Amino acids: CASSPSRGFYCYTF.